This is a list of T cell receptor beta chains from one sample in a study of CD8 T cells in ankylosing spondylitis. Each CDR3 protein gets one entry after TCRdb re-called the 5' RACE reads with MiXCR. The repertoire consists of under 250,000 distinct CDR3 sequences, with more than 25% occurring once and the leading ten covering 4% to 5.5%. Sequenced: blood, either unsorted or a sorted T cell fraction (not recorded which). The receptors come from a male donor with ankylosing spondylitis or in good health (not recorded which). Each CDR3 is given with its conserved first and last residue. D genes are given only for firm matches. Rows give clone size only sometimes, using once, few, many, or a class for an expanded clone.

D gene,clone size,V gene,J gene,CDR3 DNA,CDR3 protein
NA,NA,TRBV5-1,TRBJ2-3,TGCGCCAGCAGCTTGGGAAGTTCTAGCACAGATACGCAGTATTTT,CASSLGSSSTDTQYF
NA,NA,TRBV20-1,TRBJ1-1,TGCAGTGCTCGTTTTGGGGGTAACACTGAAGCTTTCTTT,CSARFGGNTEAFF
NA,NA,TRBV13,TRBJ1-2,TGTGCCAGCAGCTTAGAACGGGCTCCTGGCTACACCTTC,CASSLERAPGYTF
NA,few,TRBV6-5,TRBJ1-2,TGTGCCAGCAGTTACTCCGACGTAGACCTAGATCGCTACACCTTC,CASSYSDVDLDRYTF
TRBD2,once,TRBV6-1,TRBJ2-3,TGTGCCAGCACAGACGGGACTAGCGGGGGACATACTCTTGGGGATACGCAGTATTTT,CASTDGTSGGHTLGDTQYF
NA,many,TRBV12-3/TRBV12-4,TRBJ2-2,TGTGCCAGCAGGGCACTAGCGAACACCGGGGAGCTGTTTTTT,CASRALANTGELFF
TRBD1,NA,TRBV29-1,TRBJ2-3,TGCAGCGTTGAAGGGGGGACAGGGGTCGATACGCAGTATTTT,CSVEGGTGVDTQYF
NA,NA,TRBV20-1,TRBJ2-7,TGCGCGGAGGTGGGCAGGAGCTCCTACGAGCAGTACTTC,CAEVGRSSYEQYF
NA,few,TRBV27,TRBJ2-7,TGTGCCACCCAGTGGGGTCGGGGTGGACACGAGCAGTACTTC,CATQWGRGGHEQYF
NA,NA,TRBV18,TRBJ1-6,TGTGCCAGCTCACCACCGAGGGGGGCCCTCCACTTT,CASSPPRGALHF
NA,NA,TRBV15,TRBJ2-1,TGTGCCACCAGCAGAGATTGGGGGAGGCAGTTCTTC,CATSRDWGRQFF
NA,NA,TRBV20-1,TRBJ2-7,TGCAGTGCTAGCCCCCCCGACTTGTACTACGAGCAGTACTTC,CSASPPDLYYEQYF
NA,few,TRBV12-3/TRBV12-4,TRBJ1-1,TGTGCCAGCAGTCCCGATACCGGACGGGCCACTGAAGCTTTCTTT,CASSPDTGRATEAFF
NA,many,TRBV20-1,TRBJ2-2,TGCAGTGTGGCAGACGGGGAGCTGTTTTTT,CSVADGELFF
TRBD1,NA,TRBV20-1,TRBJ2-3,TGCAGTGTCTCACAGGGGGGAGGCACAGATACGCAGTATTTT,CSVSQGGGTDTQYF
NA,NA,TRBV11-2,TRBJ2-3,TGTGCCAGCAGCCCTAAATTATGGAGCACAGATACGCAGTATTTT,CASSPKLWSTDTQYF
NA,few,TRBV6-5,TRBJ2-7,TGTGCCAGCAGTCTCGATCAGGCGTTCTACGAGCAGTACTTC,CASSLDQAFYEQYF
TRBD2,NA,TRBV20-1,TRBJ2-3,TGCAGTGCTAAGACTAGCGGGGTGGATACGCAGTATTTT,CSAKTSGVDTQYF
NA,few,TRBV10-3,TRBJ2-1,TGTGCCATCAGGGACGAGAGCTCCTACAATGAGCAGTTCTTC,CAIRDESSYNEQFF
TRBD2,NA,TRBV20-1,TRBJ2-7,TGCAGTGCACAGACCCTATTACTAGCGGGGAGCTCCTACGAGCAGTACTTC,CSAQTLLLAGSSYEQYF
NA,NA,TRBV28,TRBJ2-3,TGTGCCAGCAGTTTATCCCGGGATACAGATACGCAGTATTTT,CASSLSRDTDTQYF
TRBD2,NA,TRBV29-1,TRBJ2-2,TGCAGCGTTGTTGGGAGGGAGAACACCGGGGAGCTGTTTTTT,CSVVGRENTGELFF
TRBD2,NA,TRBV15,TRBJ2-5,TGTGCCACCAGCAGAGATGGACTAGCGGGGGGGCCCCAAGAGACCCAGTACTTC,CATSRDGLAGGPQETQYF
NA,NA,TRBV20-1,TRBJ1-1,TGCAGTGCTAGAGCCACACAGGGTATTTTCGCTGAAGCTTTCTTT,CSARATQGIFAEAFF
NA,many,TRBV20-1,TRBJ2-5,TGCAGTGCTAGAGATCTAGGCAGGGGAGAGACCCAGTACTTC,CSARDLGRGETQYF
NA,NA,TRBV29-1,TRBJ2-1,TGCAGCGTTGTGGGAAGGGGGTCAAATGAGCAGTTCTTC,CSVVGRGSNEQFF
NA,NA,TRBV29-1,TRBJ2-3,TGCAGCGTTGTGGGTGAGGATAGCACAGATACGCAGTATTTT,CSVVGEDSTDTQYF
TRBD1,few,TRBV20-1,TRBJ2-7,TGCAGTGCTAGAGAGTGGACAGGGGGCGGTGAGCAGTACTTC,CSAREWTGGGEQYF
NA,NA,TRBV20-1,TRBJ1-1,TGCGGCATCGATCCCGAAAGGACAGCGATGAACACTGAAGCTTTCTTT,CGIDPERTAMNTEAFF
NA,NA,TRBV10-2,TRBJ1-1,TGCGCCAGCAGTGAGTTTGAAGCTTTCTTT,CASSEFEAFF
NA,many,TRBV20-1,TRBJ2-1,TGCAGTGCTACGACAGCACGCGAGCAGTTCTTC,CSATTAREQFF
NA,NA,TRBV5-5,TRBJ2-4,TGTGCCAGCAGCTTGACCGGACAGGCCAAAAACATTCAGTACTTC,CASSLTGQAKNIQYF
TRBD1,NA,TRBV29-1,TRBJ1-2,TGCAGCGGATCGGACAGGGCACAAGGTGGCTACACCTTC,CSGSDRAQGGYTF
NA,NA,TRBV27,TRBJ2-5,TGTGCCAGCAGCCGGGACACCTCCTGGGGAGAGACCCAGTACTTC,CASSRDTSWGETQYF
NA,NA,TRBV5-5,TRBJ1-4,TGTGCCAGCAGCTTGGTGGCAGGGGTAGAGGAAAAACTGTTTTTT,CASSLVAGVEEKLFF
TRBD2,NA,TRBV12-3/TRBV12-4,TRBJ2-7,TGTGCCAGCAGTGGGGGACTAGCGGGGGACCAGTACTTC,CASSGGLAGDQYF
TRBD1,NA,TRBV12-3/TRBV12-4,TRBJ2-5,TGTGCCAGCAGGGTCACAGGGGAAGAGACCCAGTACTTC,CASRVTGEETQYF
NA,few,TRBV5-1,TRBJ2-5,TGCGCCAGCAGCCCGATTACAGGGTACCAAGAGACCCAGTACTTC,CASSPITGYQETQYF
NA,few,TRBV7-3,TRBJ2-2,TGTGCCAGCAGGGTTTACAGGGACACCGGGGAGCTGTTTTTT,CASRVYRDTGELFF
TRBD1,few,TRBV20-1,TRBJ1-1,TGCAGTGCTCCGACAGGGGCGAGAACTACTGAAGCTTTCTTT,CSAPTGARTTEAFF
TRBD1,NA,TRBV20-1,TRBJ1-5,TGCAGTGCTGGGGACAGGAGCAATCAGCCCCAGCATTTT,CSAGDRSNQPQHF
NA,few,TRBV5-6,TRBJ2-1,TGTGCCAGCAGTCGTGCCAGGAATGAGCAGTTCTTC,CASSRARNEQFF
NA,NA,TRBV10-3,TRBJ2-1,TGTGCCACCAGGACACAGGGAAGCTACAATGAGCAGTTCTTC,CATRTQGSYNEQFF
NA,NA,TRBV6-1,TRBJ1-5,TGTGCCAGCAGTCCGGACCCGGATCAGCCCCAGCATTTT,CASSPDPDQPQHF
TRBD2,NA,TRBV12-3/TRBV12-4,TRBJ2-2,TGTGCCAGCAGTTTAGTAGCGGGGGACACCGGGGAGCTGTTTTTT,CASSLVAGDTGELFF
NA,few,TRBV20-1,TRBJ2-3,TGCAGTGCTAGAGAGTGGGGGGCGCGCAAGAATACGCAGTATTTT,CSAREWGARKNTQYF
TRBD1,NA,TRBV6-4,TRBJ2-1,TGTGCCAGCAGAGGGGACAGGGCCACCGATGAGCAGTTCTTC,CASRGDRATDEQFF
NA,NA,TRBV11-2,TRBJ2-5,TGTGCCAGCAGCTTAGGCCCAGGGGAGACCCAGTACTTC,CASSLGPGETQYF
NA,NA,TRBV5-1,TRBJ2-1,TGCGCCAGCAGCTTGGCGGAGACCAGCTACAATGAGCAGTTCTTC,CASSLAETSYNEQFF
NA,NA,TRBV12-3/TRBV12-4,TRBJ2-3,TGTGCCAGCAGTTCGGCTAGTCGCACAGATACGCAGTATTTT,CASSSASRTDTQYF
NA,NA,TRBV6-5,TRBJ1-2,TGTGCCAGCCGTGGGGGAATCTATGGCTACACCTTC,CASRGGIYGYTF
TRBD2,NA,TRBV15,TRBJ2-3,TGTGCCACCAGCGGGGAGGGCCAGGGCACAGATACGCAGTATTTT,CATSGEGQGTDTQYF
TRBD1,NA,TRBV28,TRBJ1-1,TGTGCCAGCAGTTTACTGTGGGACAGGGGGAGTGGGACTGAAGCTTTCTTT,CASSLLWDRGSGTEAFF
NA,NA,TRBV4-1,TRBJ1-3,TGCGCCAGCAGCCAGTCTGGAAACACCATATATTTT,CASSQSGNTIYF
NA,NA,TRBV5-6,TRBJ1-1,TGTGCCAGCAGCTTGGGCCCCTCTGCAATGGGAGACACTGAAGCTTTCTTT,CASSLGPSAMGDTEAFF
NA,NA,TRBV27,TRBJ2-7,TGTGCCAGCAGTTTAGAGGATTCCTACGAGCAGTACTTC,CASSLEDSYEQYF
TRBD2,NA,TRBV6-1,TRBJ2-1,TGTGCCAGCAGCTGGGGGGCTAGCGGGGGGGCAGGTGAGCAGTTCTTC,CASSWGASGGAGEQFF